This T cell receptor beta chain was profiled in a study of blood T cell repertoires in COVID-19. As for the study in general: Samples taken during acute and convalescent COVID-19 were collected in the United States, Italy and Spain. T cells, B-cell-depleted T cells, or PBMCs provided the cDNA or gDNA that served as material.

In the authors' workflow: For nucleated cells, counts were estimated from reference gene primer amplification. Generated by immunoSEQ multiplex PCR, the TCRdb table keeps only in-frame clones and is missing some. D and trimming were read from the DNA, whereas the V and J calls and clone size are those reported in that table. The sample contains about 48,000 clones, approximately 90% of which appear only once. Seattle enrolled patients during active infection and tracked them longitudinally. V gave up 1 base and J gave up 11 bases; unmatched junction bases: 4. From germline, CDR1 is LGHDT and CDR2 YNNKEL (reference sequence). The CDR3 length is 14 residues.

Sequencing used peripheral blood. The origin of this receptor is an elderly woman with COVID-19, enrolled during active disease. This rearrangement joins TRBV3-1 (or the pseudogene TRBV3-2) to TRBJ1-4; 10 bases align to TRBD1. For the CDR3, the DNA is TGTGCCAGCAGCCAAGGACAGGGGGCTTGGAAACTGTTTTTT. Translation gives CASSQGQGAWKLFF.